These 20 T cell receptor delta chains were all obtained from the same sample, sequenced in a study of γδ T cells in repeated Plasmodium falciparum infection. TCRdb reapplied CATT to the multiplex PCR reads. The sample records tens of thousands of delta-chain clones, around 1.7% being singletons. Vgamma9/Vdelta2+ and Vdelta2-negative gammadelta T cells were flow-sorted from PBMC for bulk sequencing. Sequenced: gamma-delta T cells from blood. These receptor sequences come from a pool of human donors (malaria-infected and uninfected, not separated).

This clone was seen a few times. TCRdb records a much larger clone's protein for this DNA, with a difference at residue 8 that likely arises from a read error; the protein given is the translation of the DNA. V and J are TRDV1 and TRDJ1; 13 positions match TRDD3. No J gene was available from TCRdb, and it was assigned here by a germline match of the DNA. J gave up 0 bases and V 3 bases, and 13 bases lay outside the gene matches. Per germline, CDR1 TSWWSYY and CDR2 QGS. The CDR3 consists of 20 residues. The CDR3 loop is CALGDLITYWGIRHTDKLIF. DNA for the CDR3: TGTGCTCTTGGGGATCTCATTACGTACTGGGGGATACGGCACACCGATAAACTCATCTTT.

At least ten counts were recorded for this clone. This probably arose from a read error, given a far larger clone one base away. Other DNA variants within this sample encode the same CDR3. The CDR3 protein is CALGDSTGIRYSDKLIF. CDR3 coding DNA: TGTGCTCTCGGGGATTCTACGGGGATACGATACAGCGATAAACTCATCTTT. This chain links TRDV1 with TRDJ1, with 9 bases that match TRDD3. The V gene's germline CDR1 is TSWWSYY and CDR2 QGS. CDR3 size: 17 residues.

To note about this clone: The protein TCRdb lists belongs to a much larger clone and differs from this DNA's translation at residue 18, which points to a read error; the protein shown is made from the DNA. The V gene is listed as TRDV1; no J gene was called; the DNA was not used to check the table's D call, TRDD3. Germline assignment: CDR1 TSWWSYY and CDR2 QGS. This CDR3 has 19 amino acids. CDR3 region: CALGDPSYAGGFATDKLTF. The CDR3 DNA follows: TGTGCTCTTGGGGACCCTTCCTACGCTGGGGGATTCGCCACCGATAAACTCACCTTT.

A remark on this clone: The likely explanation is a read error, given a far larger clone one base away. Other DNA variants within this sample encode the same CDR3. The chain carries TRDV1 and TRDJ1, with TRDD3 matching over 11 bases. Germline CDR1 TSWWSYY, CDR2 QGS. The CDR3 covers 20 residues. CDR3 protein: CALGELSNRPTLGDTDKLIF. DNA for the CDR3: TGCGCTCTTGGGGAACTAAGTAACCGGCCTACCCTGGGGGATACTGACAAACTCATCTTT.

About this clone: A read error is likely here: a far larger clone is one base away. This CDR3 is also generated by other DNA sequences in the sample. The rearrangement links TRDV2 to TRDJ1, with 9 nucleotides matching TRDD3. Here the J gene was assigned by germline matching of the DNA, as TCRdb has none. CDR1 is GEAIGNYY and CDR2 is EKD in the germline V gene. The CDR3 extends over 18 amino acids. As DNA, the CDR3 is TGCGCCTGTGACACGTCTCACTCTGGGGGATTGGGCACCGATAAACTCATCTTT. This gives the protein CACDTSHSGGLGTDKLIF.

In regard to this clone: The TCRdb protein comes from a much larger clone and disagrees with this DNA's translation at residue 4, likely due to a read error; the protein given here is derived from the DNA. V gene TRDV1 combines with J gene TRDJ1; 8 positions agree with TRDD3. Germline CDR1 TSWWSYY, CDR2 QGS. The CDR3 length is 19 residues. The CDR3 loop is CALREASSPNYWGGYKLIF. CDR3 bases: TGTGCTCTTAGGGAAGCGTCGAGTCCCAACTACTGGGGGGGCTACAAACTCATCTTT.

This clone was found a few times. This may arise from a read error, as a much more abundant clone is one base away. Distinct nucleotide sequences in the sample also encode this CDR3. This sequence joins TRDV1 and TRDJ1; unclear D gene. Trimming left V 2 bases short and J 0 bases short, with 7 bases between. This CDR3 contains 14 residues. Germline V gene sequence: CDR1 TSWWSYY, CDR2 QGS. CDR3 coding DNA: TGTGCTCTTGGGGAATTATGGGACACCGATAAACTCATCTTT. It translates to CALGELWDTDKLIF.

Concerning this clone: A far larger clone lies a single base away; this is likely a read error. This specimen includes other DNA sequences encoding the same CDR3. This chain connects TRDV1 to TRDJ1, with 12 bases identical to TRDD3. The CDR3 length is 22 residues. CDR1 is TSWWSYY and CDR2 is QGS in the germline V gene. The junction had 24 bases not matched to a gene; V was cut back by 2 bases and J by 5 bases. CDR3 protein: CALGEISAYASIYWGIPDKLIF. CDR3 DNA sequence: TGTGCTCTTGGGGAAATTAGTGCTTACGCGTCTATCTACTGGGGGATACCAGATAAACTCATCTTT.

This clone came up a few times. This likely stems from a read error, as it lies one base from a far larger clone. The sample has other DNA sequences that encode this CDR3 too. The CDR3 reads CALGPLQPSILLGDATDKLIF. CDR3 nucleotide sequence: TGTGCTCTTGGTCCCCTCCAACCCTCCATCCTACTGGGGGATGCCACCGATAAGCTCATCTTT. The J gene is uncalled and the V gene is TRDV1; the DNA was not used to check the table's D call, TRDD3. The CDR3 spans 21 residues. Germline-derived CDR1 and CDR2 are TSWWSYY and QGS.

This clone occurred a few times. A far larger clone is only one base removed, so a read error is likely. Other DNA sequences in the same sample also yield this CDR3. V and J are TRDV1 and TRDJ1, with a tentative D call TRDD2 (6 bases). V shed 4 bases and J shed 0 bases, with 30 bases lying between them. The germline gives CDR1 TSWWSYY, CDR2 QGS. This CDR3 has 21 amino acids. The CDR3 DNA reads TGTGCTCTTGGGGTTCAGGGGTGGCTCCTACTTCGTACTTCGTACACCGATAAACTCATCTTT. Residues: CALGVQGWLLLRTSYTDKLIF.

This clone has a count of ten or more. This is likely an artifact of a read error, given a far larger clone one base away. The sample has other DNA sequences that encode this CDR3 too. V and J are TRDV2 and TRDJ1; 13 positions agree with TRDD3. V shed 3 bases, J shed 0 bases, and the junction held 9 bases outside the gene matches. The V gene's germline CDR1 is GEAIGNYY and CDR2 EKD. The CDR3 sequence is 18 residues long. In DNA, the CDR3 is TGTGCCTGTGACCCTTACTGGGGGATACGCCTTTACACCGATAAACTCATCTTT. Its protein product is CACDPYWGIRLYTDKLIF.

As concerns this clone: This DNA's translation and the protein TCRdb lists, from a much larger clone, do not match at residue 14, likely due to a read error; the protein shown is translated from the DNA. This chain connects TRDV2 to TRDJ1, with 10 positions matching TRDD3. The J gene is not listed in TCRdb, so it was assigned here from a DNA match to germline. This CDR3 region has 18 residues. Germline V gene data show CDR1 as GEAIGNYY and CDR2 as EKD. CDR3 region: CACDHSSLGDPYTYKLIF. Here the CDR3 DNA reads TGTGCCTGTGACCATTCTTCACTGGGGGATCCGTACACCTATAAACTCATCTTT.

This clone has only a few counts. The TCRdb protein, from a much larger clone, departs from this DNA's translation at residue 11, likely by read error; the protein shown derives from the DNA. The chain joins TRDV1 to TRDJ1, with D unclear. The J gene, missing from TCRdb, was assigned here through DNA to germline matching. CDR3 size: 19 residues. Between the trimmed V and J ends, which lost 4 bases and 2 bases, there was a span of 26 bases. CDR1 is TSWWSYY and CDR2 is QGS in the germline V gene. This chain's CDR3 is CALGGPQGVPHLGTDKLIF. In DNA form, the CDR3 reads TGTGCTCTTGGGGGACCACAAGGGGTGCCCCATCTTGGAACCGATAAACTCATCTTT.

Ten or more counts support this clone. A far larger clone is a single base away, which makes a read error likely. Other DNA sequences from this sample encode an identical CDR3 as well. The chain couples TRDV1 to TRDJ1; maybe TRDD3 (5 bases). Germline assignment: CDR1 TSWWSYY and CDR2 QGS. This CDR3 comprises 20 residues. Trimming removed 3 bases from V and 1 base from J, with 27 bases in between. This CDR3 reads CALGENSGPSSGVLTDKLIF. CDR3 in DNA: TGTGCTCTTGGGGAGAACAGCGGGCCATCCTCGGGGGTCCTCACCGATAAACTCATCTTT.

Notes on this clone: This DNA's translation differs at residue 7 from TCRdb's protein, which comes from a much larger clone; a read error is likely, and the protein shown is translated from the DNA. The chain uses TRDV1 and TRDJ1, with D perhaps assigned TRDD2 or TRDD3 (5 bases each). TCRdb gives no J gene; it was assigned here by matching the DNA to germline. Germline V CDR1 and CDR2: TSWWSYY, QGS. Trimming shortened V by 3 bases and J by 0 bases, and 23 bases separated the two germline ends. CDR3 length: 19 amino acids. The CDR3 loop reads CALGDPCPFGRGYTDKLIF. The CDR3 nucleotides read TGTGCTCTTGGGGACCCATGTCCCTTCGGGAGGGGGTACACCGATAAACTCATCTTT.

Points on this clone: The protein that TCRdb holds for this DNA derives from a much larger clone and differs from the translated DNA at residues 20 and 22, which likely indicates a read error; the protein shown here is translated from the DNA. The J gene is TRDJ1, the V gene TRDV1; weak D call: TRDD2 (6 bases). Germline V gene sequence: CDR1 TSWWSYY, CDR2 QGS. The CDR3 totals 23 residues. As DNA, the CDR3 is TGTGCTCTTGGGGAACTAGGATTCTTCCTGCCCAGGTCTCGGGGACGATACACCGATCAACTCACCTTT. Encoded protein: CALGELGFFLPRSRGRYTDQLTF.

This clone was counted at least ten times. TCRdb pairs this DNA with a much larger clone's protein that differs at residue 10, likely a read error; the protein shown was translated from the DNA. V is TRDV2 and J is TRDJ1; 9 bases agree with TRDD3. TCRdb is silent on the J gene; assignment here came from matching the DNA to germline. Germline V gene sequence: CDR1 GEAIGNYY, CDR2 EKD. There are 18 residues in the CDR3. Losses at the gene ends were 0 bases for V and 1 base for J; bases not matched to a gene: 11. The CDR3 region has the DNA TGTGCCTGTGACACCTCTACTGGGGGACTCGAGGGCACCGATAAACTCATCTTT. It specifies CACDTSTGGLEGTDKLIF.

This clone has at least ten counts. The TCRdb record carries a much larger clone's protein, which differs from this DNA's translation at residue 6; a read error is the likely cause, and the protein listed here is the DNA translation. The chain employs TRDV2 and TRDJ1; D not resolved. Matching the DNA to germline supplied the J gene, which TCRdb does not give. Germline lookup yields CDR1 GEAIGNYY and CDR2 EKD. Trimming took 3 bases from V and 6 from J, leaving 37 bases between them. The CDR3 is 21 amino acids. CDR3 protein: CACDPTTPEGSSPGPLNKLIF. The CDR3 region has the DNA TGTGCCTGTGACCCAACAACGCCTGAGGGTTCGAGCCCGGGGCCTCTTAATAAACTCATCTTT.

This clone was detected a few times. This likely reflects a read error, since a far larger clone is one base away. This sample also contains other DNA sequences that code for the same CDR3. The CDR3 nucleotides read TGTGCAGCAAGCGAAGGAACCCTTCTGAATATCTGGGGGATACGTTTAGCCGATAAACTCATCTTC. Its translation is CAASEGTLLNIWGIRLADKLIF. The chain employs TRAV29/DV5 and TRDJ1, with 12 bases matching TRDD3. CDR1 is NSMFDY, CDR2 ISSIKDK, per germline. The CDR3 length is 22 residues.

Notes on this clone: A clone one base away is much larger, so this may be a read error. The same CDR3 arises from other DNA sequences in this sample as well. The chain joins TRDV1 to TRDJ1; D may be TRDD3 (7 bases). No J gene was available from TCRdb, and it was assigned here by a germline match of the DNA. Trimming pared 6 bases from V and 0 bases from J, leaving 32 bases between. The CDR3 length is 21 residues. Germline lookup yields CDR1 TSWWSYY and CDR2 QGS. The CDR3 spells CALGEIFQPRVWGTHTDKLIF. The DNA of the CDR3 is TGTGCTCTTGGAGAAATATTTCAACCGAGAGTGTGGGGGACTCACACCGATAAACTCATCTTT.